This T cell receptor beta chain was found in a study of blood T cell repertoires in COVID-19. Germline V gene data show CDR1 as ENHRY and CDR2 as SYGVKD. Germline trimming cut 4 bases from V and 2 bases from J; bases unmatched to any gene: 5. This CDR3 has 15 amino acids. Authors' data handling: Reference gene primer amplification in the assay estimated nucleated cell counts. Some clones are missing from TCRdb's copy, which holds only in-frame ones; the method was immunoSEQ multiplex PCR. V and J calls and clone size follow that table, whereas D and trimming were derived from the DNA. The sample shows a few hundred thousand clones, about 83% of them seen only once.

This receptor was identified in a middle-aged man with active or convalescent COVID-19. The J gene is TRBJ2-5, the V gene TRBV10-3; TRBD1 aligns across 9 bases. Input material: peripheral blood. CDR3 residues: CAISGGQGVQETQYF. CDR3 coding DNA: TGTGCCATCAGTGGGGGACAGGGTGTTCAAGAGACCCAGTACTTC.